This T cell receptor beta chain comes out of a study of blood T cell repertoires in COVID-19. TCRdb's table, derived via immunoSEQ multiplex PCR, lists solely in-frame clones and lacks some. This sample carries some 160,000 clones, about 82% of them seen once, and the ten largest clones take 6.2%. The TCR originated in a woman in her thirties or forties who had recovered from COVID-19. The specimen sequenced was PBMCs or T cells enriched from blood (not recorded which).

This CDR3 is CASSLDRARQPQHF. For the CDR3, the DNA is TGTGCCAGCAGTCTAGACAGGGCGAGACAGCCCCAGCATTTT. This chain joins TRBV2 and TRBJ1-5; TRBD1 matches 7 bases. With 5 bases clipped from V and 7 bases from J, the junction kept 8 bases outside the gene matches. The CDR3 has 14 residues. Looked up from germline, CDR1 is SNHLY and CDR2 is FYNNEI.